This record concerns one T cell receptor (beta chain) sequence. Antigen specificity is unknown. This CDR3 region has 15 residues. Trimming pared 6 bases from V and 4 bases from J, leaving 17 bases between. Isolated per sample were at least 6.5 million PBMCs. This sample stems from a study of blood T cells in healthy people across ages. Notes on the study in general: Roughly linear declines in TCR beta diversity per million T cells occurred with age. Long-lived donors exceeded aged donors in naive CD4+ cells and diversity. Possibly confounding the expanded clonotype changes was the fact that donor CMV status was unknown.

PCR was performed a second time for roughly 7 to 12 cycles using a sample-barcoded 5' primer and a J-beta primer mix. TCRdb itself ran the 5' RACE reads through MiXCR, one entry per CDR3 protein. The sample comprises over 700,000 distinct CDR3 sequences, about 55% of which are singletons, and approximately 40% rests with the top ten. The chain is built from TRBV12-3 or TRBV12-4 and TRBJ2-3; the D gene is possibly TRBD1 (6 bases). This sequence was found in an elderly man in good health. Sequenced: blood. CDR3 DNA: TGTGCCAGCAGCCTTTACCAGGGGCCCGCAGATACGCAGTATTTT. This sequence encodes CASSLYQGPADTQYF.